A single sample gave rise to the 8 T cell receptor beta chains below, sequenced in a study of T cells of healthy individuals. MiXCR was run by TCRdb on the 5' RACE reads, yielding one entry per CDR3 protein. The table has over 95,000 distinct CDR3 sequences, 15% to 20% seen once. All receptors derive from a human donor in good health.

This clonotype was found a few times. J is TRBJ2-2 and V is TRBV19; TRBD1 matches at 11 bases. Germline V gives CDR1 LNHDA, CDR2 SQIVND (reference sequence). There are 15 residues in the CDR3. Unmatched junction bases numbered 5, after V lost 8 bases and J lost 3 bases. The CDR3 DNA reads as TGTGCCAGTCGGAGGACAGGGGGCGACACCGGGGAGCTGTTTTTT. It encodes CASRRTGGDTGELFF.

This clonotype was seen ten or more times. The rearrangement links TRBV4-2 to TRBJ1-5; TRBD1 matches at 9 bases. V dropped 4 bases and J dropped 5; count of bases not matched to a gene: 6. Germline V lookup: CDR1 LGHNA, CDR2 YNFKEQ. CDR3 length: 15 residues. CDR3 nucleotides: TGTGCCAGCAGCCTTAGACAGGGGGACGATCAGCCCCAGCATTTT. This sequence encodes CASSLRQGDDQPQHF.

Ten or more counts support this clonotype. The rearrangement uses TRBV20-1 and TRBJ1-2, with TRBD1 as a possible D gene (5 bases). V was clipped by 6 bases and J by 8 bases, with 19 bases between them. Germline values: CDR1 DFQATT, CDR2 SNEGSKA (reference sequence). The CDR3 loop spans 13 amino acids. The CDR3 sequence: CSASLGQGMGYTF. Here the CDR3 DNA reads TGCAGTGCCTCTCTGGGCCAGGGAATGGGCTACACCTTC.

At least ten counts were recorded for this clonotype. J is TRBJ2-1 and V is TRBV10-2; D is unresolved. Germline V gene data show CDR1 as WSHSY and CDR2 as SAAADI. The germline V and J ends were trimmed by 10 bases and 1 base, with 11 bases remaining between them. CDR3 length: 13 residues. The CDR3 bases are TGCGCCACCCGACTTGATTCCTACAATGAGCAGTTCTTC. This gives the protein CATRLDSYNEQFF.

The J gene is TRBJ1-5, the V gene TRBV19; D might be TRBD1 (6 bases). With 4 bases removed from V and 3 bases from J, the gap between germline ends came to 10 bases. Germline loops: CDR1 LNHDA, CDR2 SQIVND (reference sequence). This CDR3 has 14 residues. The DNA of the CDR3 is TGTGCCAGTAGTACCGACAGGCACAATCAGCCCCAGCATTTT. The encoded protein is CASSTDRHNQPQHF. Filled out from reference TRBV19 and TRBJ1-5, the complete variable domain reads DGGITQSPKYLFRKEGQNVTLSCEQNLNHDAMYWYRQDPGQGLRLIYYSQIVNDFQKGDIAEGYSVSREKKESFPLTVTSAQKNPTAFYLCASSTDRHNQPQHFGDGTRLSIL.

This clonotype came up a few times. The chain uses TRBV28 and TRBJ2-7, with TRBD2 identical over 7 bases. The CDR3 is made up of 15 amino acids. Germline V lookup: CDR1 MDHEN, CDR2 SYDVKM. The V segment lost 6 bases and the J segment 0 bases; nucleotides outside the gene matches: 8. CDR3 amino acids: CASSSGTMSSYEQYF. The CDR3 nucleotides read TGTGCCAGCAGCTCCGGGACTATGTCCTCCTACGAGCAGTACTTC.

This clonotype was seen repeatedly, ten times or more. The chain employs TRBV20-1 and TRBJ1-6; D is perhaps TRBD1 (6 bases). CDR3 size: 17 residues. Between the trimmed V and J ends, which lost 0 bases and 0 bases, there was a span of 12 bases. Germline V gives CDR1 DFQATT, CDR2 SNEGSKA (reference sequence). The CDR3 coding sequence is TGCAGTGCTAGAGATCGGGGGCCCCGCTCCTATAATTCACCCCTCCACTTT. Amino acid sequence: CSARDRGPRSYNSPLHF.

This clonotype appeared a few times. V is TRBV5-1 and J is TRBJ2-3; D possibly uses TRBD1 or TRBD2 (5 bases each). CDR1 and CDR2 (germline): SGHRS, YFSETQ. Trimming cost V 7 bases and J 9 bases, with 21 bases left between them. This CDR3 is 14 amino acids long. The CDR3 loop is CASCPGPESQTQYF. DNA for the CDR3: TGCGCCAGCTGCCCGGGACCTGAATCTCAAACGCAGTATTTT. The full variable domain, rest sourced from reference TRBV5-1 and TRBJ2-3, is KAGVTQTPRYLIKTRGQQVTLSCSPISGHRSVSWYQQTPGQGLQFLFEYFSETQRNKGNFPGRFSGRQFSNSRSEMNVSTLELGDSALYLCASCPGPESQTQYFGPGTRLTVL.